A single sample is the source of the 25 T cell receptor beta chains below, sequenced in a study of early T cells in non-severe SARS-CoV-2 infection. TCRdb passed the 5' RACE reads through MiXCR, listing each CDR3 protein once. The sample shows about 85,000 distinct CDR3 sequences, roughly an eighth of them seen only once. Sequencing input: whole blood. The receptors derive from an adult who was a healthcare worker with PCR-confirmed SARS-CoV-2 infection or an uninfected control (not recorded which).

This chain uses TRBV5-1 with TRBJ2-3; TRBD1 agrees at 10 bases. V gave up 3 bases and J gave up 4 bases; unmatched junction bases: 2. Germline-derived CDR1 and CDR2 are SGHRS and YFSETQ. The CDR3 runs to 14 residues. The CDR3 DNA sequence: TGCGCCAGCAGCTGGGGACAGGGGCCAGATACGCAGTATTTT. This sequence encodes CASSWGQGPDTQYF. Together with reference TRBV5-1 and TRBJ2-3, the CDR3 gives the full variable domain: KAGVTQTPRYLIKTRGQQVTLSCSPISGHRSVSWYQQTPGQGLQFLFEYFSETQRNKGNFPGRFSGRQFSNSRSEMNVSTLELGDSALYLCASSWGQGPDTQYFGPGTRLTVL.

The table lists this clonotype with many counts. The genes are TRBV4-2 and TRBJ1-1; D is undetermined. This CDR3 region has 14 residues. Germline-derived CDR1 and CDR2 are LGHNA and YNFKEQ. Trimming stripped 5 bases from V and 4 bases from J, with 14 bases between. CDR3 in DNA: TGTGCCAGCAGCTCCTGGACTCCGAGCACTGAAGCTTTCTTT. Amino acid sequence: CASSSWTPSTEAFF.

V gene TRBV27 combines with J gene TRBJ2-5; no firm D call. The CDR3 spans 13 residues. Germline V gives CDR1 MNHEY, CDR2 SMNVEV (reference sequence). Trimming took off 6 bases at V and 4 bases at J, with 12 bases between the two ends. The CDR3 loop reads CASSYPNSETQYF. The CDR3 DNA is TGTGCCAGCAGCTACCCAAATTCAGAGACCCAGTACTTC.

This clonotype was seen a handful of times. The rearrangement links TRBV29-1 to TRBJ1-1; 8 bases are shared with TRBD1. CDR1 is SQVTM and CDR2 is ANQGSEA in the germline V gene. The CDR3 runs 16 residues. V lost 2 bases and J lost 3; bases outside the gene matches: 11. CDR3 nucleotides: TGCAGCGTTGAAAGGGGGAAGGACAGGGCTTACACTGAAGCTTTCTTT. Its translation is CSVERGKDRAYTEAFF.

This clonotype has just a few counts. The chain joins TRBV12-3 or TRBV12-4 to TRBJ2-1; 8 bases align to TRBD2. Trimming took 4 bases from V and 6 from J; bases not matched to a gene: 8. The length of the CDR3 is 15 residues. CDR3 coding DNA: TGTGCCAGCAGTTCTGAGACGGGAGGGCCCAATGAGCAGTTCTTC. It yields the protein CASSSETGGPNEQFF.

This chain joins TRBV5-1 and TRBJ1-1; the D is unclear. The CDR3 extends over 15 amino acids. V lost 0 bases to trimming and J lost 1 base, with 10 bases between them. Per the germline V gene, CDR1 is SGHRS and CDR2 is YFSETQ. CDR3 sequence (DNA): TGCGCCAGCAGCTTGGCCACTACACGGAACACTGAAGCTTTCTTT. Protein: CASSLATTRNTEAFF.

This clonotype has ten or more counts. J is TRBJ2-7 and V is TRBV6-1; D not certain. Germline V gene lookup returns CDR1 MNHNS and CDR2 SASEGT. Trimming pared 6 bases from V and 5 bases from J, leaving 14 bases between. The CDR3 contains 13 residues. The CDR3 DNA reads TGTGCCAGCAGAGACCTGCCGCCGAACGAGCAGTACTTC. It translates to CASRDLPPNEQYF.

The chain employs TRBV6-5 and TRBJ1-5; D ambiguous. In germline, CDR1 is MNHEY, CDR2 SVGAGI. Trimming left V 6 bases short and J 5 bases short, with 11 bases between. The CDR3 runs to 13 residues. CDR3 in DNA: TGTGCCAGCAGCTTCGGAAGTTATCAGCCCCAGCATTTT. This translates into CASSFGSYQPQHF.

The sample holds many counts of this clonotype. The V and J genes are TRBV6-1 and TRBJ1-2; a possible D gene is TRBD1 (5 bases). The V gene's germline CDR1 is MNHNS and CDR2 SASEGT. Deletions cut 3 bases from V and 7 bases from J, with 12 bases between. The CDR3 totals 13 residues. CDR3 protein: CASSDGGPAGYTF. DNA of the CDR3: TGTGCCAGCAGTGACGGGGGACCTGCTGGCTACACCTTC.

This clonotype showed up many times. The chain joins TRBV28 to TRBJ1-4; D is uncertain. In germline, CDR1 is MDHEN, CDR2 SYDVKM. The CDR3 has 14 amino acids. The V and J ends lost 6 bases and 3 bases respectively, with 11 bases between them. CDR3 nucleotide sequence: TGTGCCAGCAGCCCGTGGGAGGCTAATGAAAAACTGTTTTTT. Its translation: CASSPWEANEKLFF.

The chain has TRBV7-9 and TRBJ2-1; D possibly uses TRBD1 or TRBD2 (5 bases each). Germline CDR1 is SEHNR and CDR2 is FQNEAQ (reference sequence). V lost 5 bases, J lost 7 bases, and 12 bases lay in between. The CDR3 has 13 residues. The CDR3 sequence: CASSRGGGNEQFF. CDR3 DNA sequence: TGTGCCAGCAGCCGAGGTGGGGGAAATGAGCAGTTCTTC. Together with reference TRBV7-9 and TRBJ2-1, the CDR3 gives the full variable domain: DTGVSQNPRHKITKRGQNVTFRCDPISEHNRLYWYRQTLGQGPEFLTYFQNEAQLEKSRLLSDRFSAERPKGSFSTLEIQRTEQGDSAMYLCASSRGGGNEQFFGPGTRLTVL.

The chain couples TRBV12-3 or TRBV12-4 to TRBJ1-2; tentatively, D is TRBD1 (6 bases). Deletions cut 4 bases from V and 0 bases from J, with 6 bases between. CDR3 length: 13 amino acids. CDR3 region: CASSWGPNYGYTF. The CDR3, as DNA: TGTGCCAGCAGTTGGGGGCCTAACTATGGCTACACCTTC.

This clonotype was observed a handful of times. The rearrangement links TRBV24-1 to TRBJ1-2; 8 bases align to TRBD1. The ends lost 4 bases at V and 9 bases at J; junction bases unmatched: 3. Germline CDR1 is KGHDR and CDR2 is SFDVKD. The CDR3 is 12 amino acids. The CDR3 spells CATSERQGSYTF. The CDR3 nucleotides read TGTGCCACCAGTGAAAGACAGGGGAGCTACACCTTC.

The J gene is TRBJ2-2, the V gene TRBV7-3; 7 positions match TRBD2. Unmatched junction bases numbered 11, after V lost 6 bases and J lost 7 bases. Germline V gene sequence: CDR1 SGHTA, CDR2 FQGTGA. The CDR3 runs 15 residues. The CDR3 bases are TGTGCCAGCAGTCCCAGCCCCGCGGGAGTCGGGGAGCTGTTTTTT. Amino acids: CASSPSPAGVGELFF. Based on the CDR3 plus reference TRBV7-3 and TRBJ2-2, the full variable domain is GAGVSQTPSNKVTEKGKYVELRCDPISGHTALYWYRQSLGQGPEFLIYFQGTGAADDSGLPNDRFFAVRPEGSVSTLKIQRTERGDSAVYLCASSPSPAGVGELFFGEGSRLTVL.

The chain is built from TRBV20-1 and TRBJ1-1; D unresolved. The V end was cut by 5 bases, the J end by 1 base, with 11 bases between. This CDR3 is 13 amino acids long. In germline, CDR1 is DFQATT, CDR2 SNEGSKA (reference sequence). The CDR3 nucleotides read TGCAGTGCTCGCGATAACCCGAACACTGAAGCTTTCTTT. Translating gives CSARDNPNTEAFF.

This chain links TRBV29-1 with TRBJ2-1; 9 bases line up with TRBD2. V was pared by 5 bases and J by 7 bases, with 12 bases of the junction left unmatched. The V gene's germline CDR1 is SQVTM and CDR2 ANQGSEA. This CDR3 spans 15 amino acids. The CDR3 coding sequence is TGCAGCGTTCGGGGGGTAGCGGGAGTCGGGAATGAGCAGTTCTTC. This translates into CSVRGVAGVGNEQFF.

Concerning this clonotype: A read error may explain this, as a much larger clone is one base away. This chain joins TRBV28 and TRBJ2-7; 8 nucleotides line up with TRBD2. Trimming took 11 bases from V and 3 from J; bases not matched to a gene: 15. The CDR3 length is 15 residues. Germline V gene data show CDR1 as MDHEN and CDR2 as SYDVKM. In DNA, the CDR3 is TGTGCCCGCCAAGGGTCGGGGGGGAACCGCTACGAGCAGTACTTC. Amino acid sequence: CARQGSGGNRYEQYF.

This clonotype was seen at least ten times. One end of the junction is discordant with germline, which a read error may explain. This rearrangement joins TRBV28 to TRBJ2-7, with no clear D. Germline V gene lookup returns CDR1 MDHEN and CDR2 SYDVKM. This CDR3 comprises 15 residues. CDR3 residues: CASSLPRISSHEQYF. CDR3 nucleotide sequence: TGTGCCAGCAGTTTACCCCGGATTAGCTCCCACGAGCAGTACTTC.

This clonotype is medium-sized. CDR3 region: CASSQDPGRLAELTDTQYF. The CDR3 DNA follows: TGTGCCAGCAGCCAAGATCCTGGTAGGCTAGCGGAGCTCACAGATACGCAGTATTTT. The chain carries TRBV3-1 and TRBJ2-3; TRBD2 matches 7 bases. The CDR3 extends over 19 amino acids. The V gene's germline CDR1 is LGHDT and CDR2 YNNKEL (reference sequence). The V and J ends lost 0 bases and 2 bases, in that order; junction bases with no gene match: 14.

This chain links TRBV16 with TRBJ1-5; unclear D gene. The CDR3 sequence is 14 residues long. The V and J ends lost 2 bases and 2 bases respectively, with 7 bases between them. The germline V gene encodes CDR1 KGHSY and CDR2 FQNENV. The CDR3 spells CASSQSLGNQPQHF. CDR3 sequence (DNA): TGTGCCAGCAGCCAAAGTTTAGGCAATCAGCCCCAGCATTTT.

The rearrangement uses TRBV20-1 and TRBJ1-1; D is perhaps TRBD1 (5 bases). Germline CDR1 and CDR2: DFQATT and SNEGSKA (reference sequence). The CDR3 totals 12 residues. V lost 0 bases and J lost 7, with 9 bases in between. CDR3 bases: TGCAGTGCTAGAGACTCGGGACGTGAAGCTTTCTTT. Translation: CSARDSGREAFF.

There are a few counts of this clonotype. The CDR3 DNA is TGTGCCAGCAGCCCGTGGACTAGCGCCCTCCGTAATGAGCAGTTCTTC. Its translation is CASSPWTSALRNEQFF. J is TRBJ2-1 and V is TRBV11-2, with 9 bases fitting TRBD2. Trimming removed 5 bases from V and 7 bases from J; junction bases left unmatched: 12. CDR1 and CDR2 from the germline V gene are SGHAT and FQNNGV. This CDR3 is built from 16 residues. The entire variable domain, with the rest obtained from reference TRBV11-2 and TRBJ2-1, is as follows: EAGVAQSPRYKIIEKRQSVAFWCNPISGHATLYWYQQILGQGPKLLIQFQNNGVVDDSQLPKDRFSAERLKGVDSTLKIQPAKLEDSAVYLCASSPWTSALRNEQFFGPGTRLTVL.

This clonotype was picked up a small number of times. This chain joins TRBV3-1 and TRBJ2-3; D is undetermined. The CDR3 runs to 14 residues. Germline CDR1 is LGHDT and CDR2 is YNNKEL (reference sequence). Trimming removed 4 bases from V and 3 bases from J, with 11 bases in between. Here the CDR3 reads CASSPRIVTDTQYF. DNA of the CDR3: TGTGCCAGCAGCCCCAGGATAGTGACAGATACGCAGTATTTT.

This clonotype was seen a few times. This chain joins TRBV6-4 and TRBJ1-5; no clear D gene. Trimming removed 0 bases at V and 0 bases at J, with 6 bases between. Germline-derived CDR1 and CDR2 are MRHNA and SNTAGT. The CDR3 spans 15 residues. CDR3 loop: CASSDSPTSNQPQHF. The CDR3 DNA follows: TGTGCCAGCAGTGACTCTCCCACTAGCAATCAGCCCCAGCATTTT.

This clonotype has just a few counts. The chain employs TRBV3-1 and TRBJ2-1; 7 nucleotides line up with TRBD1. V was pared by 2 bases and J by 4 bases, with 5 bases of the junction left unmatched. This CDR3 has 15 residues. CDR1 and CDR2 (germline): LGHDT, YNNKEL (reference sequence). The CDR3 here is CASSQKDRRYNEQFF. For the CDR3, the DNA is TGTGCCAGCAGCCAAAAGGACAGGAGATACAATGAGCAGTTCTTC.